This TCR beta chain was retrieved from a study of cytomegalovirus exposure and HLA in healthy donors. At the level of the study: An earlier analysis identified 95 million to 120 million unique TCR beta sequences in 170 million or so T cells.

This PCR relied on a set of 60 Vbeta primers and 13 Jbeta primers. TCRdb's copy holds only in-frame clones and misses some; the assay was immunoSEQ multiplex PCR. There are about 260,000 clones in the sample; approximately 85% occur only once, and 2% to 2.5% lies in the top ten. Trimming shortened V by 3 bases and J by 0 bases, and 11 bases separated the two germline ends. This CDR3 region has 16 residues. CDR1 and CDR2 (germline): SGHTA, FQGNSA. Study outcomes and limitations: The authors later linked a missense DCLRE1C variant to TCR beta V- and J-gene trimming.

To note about this clone: Its target is not known.

Among the donors, all were healthy bone marrow donors. The chain couples TRBV7-2 to TRBJ2-2, with D unresolved. Sequenced sample: PBMCs. This TCR derives from a middle-aged woman in good health and CMV-seropositive. Here the CDR3 reads CASSFNGGTNTGELFF. The CDR3 nucleotides are TGTGCCAGCAGCTTTAACGGCGGAACGAACACCGGGGAGCTGTTTTTT.